This TCR beta chain was profiled in a study of T cells after yellow fever vaccination. Conversion of TCR transcripts into cDNA relied on 5'RACE template switching, which added a universal primer site and UMIs. TCRdb re-called the 5' RACE reads with MiXCR, one entry per CDR3 protein. The sample has roughly 96,000 distinct CDR3 sequences; 7.5% to 10% are singletons. This CDR3 spans 14 amino acids. Trimming removed 5 bases from V and 3 bases from J; junction bases left unmatched: 5. This sequence was found in a man between 18 and 35 years old who received the YFV17D yellow fever vaccine. V gene TRBV12-3 or TRBV12-4 combines with J gene TRBJ2-7; 9 positions agree with TRBD1. Material: CD8+ T cells not binding an NS4B(214-222) dextramer, sorted from PBMCs, obtained roughly 15 days after the first yellow fever vaccination. CDR3 coding DNA: TGTGCCAGCAGTCCCGGGACAGGGTACTACGAGCAGTACTTC. It yields the protein CASSPGTGYYEQYF.